This T cell receptor (beta chain) derives from a study of human T cells and chemical hapten exposure. Study-level background: Alopecia areata, totalis or universalis affected patients, mainly female. TCR yields per sample varied mostly from small pooled library volume differences.

The sample holds a few counts of this clonotype. As to time point: pre-sensitization, week 0. The sample's treatment: therapeutic diphenylcyclopropenone sensitization with weekly scalp DPC. V lost 2 bases to trimming and J lost 6 bases; unmatched junction nucleotides: 4. CDR1 and CDR2 from the germline V gene are SGHRS and YFSETQ. CDR3 length equals 16 residues. MiXCR, applied by TCRdb to the RACE reads, yields one record per CDR3 protein. The sample holds approximately 60,000 distinct CDR3 sequences, over 9% seen once. The specimen comprised whole blood, sampled in connection with sensitization to the hapten diphenylcyclopropenone (DPC). The chain uses TRBV5-1 and TRBJ2-1; 14 nucleotides align to TRBD2. This sequence was found in a man in his forties with alopecia areata. Some clones in this sample may be carry-over from other donors' samples. The CDR3 region is CASSLQGLAGVNEQFF. CDR3 nucleotides: TGCGCCAGCAGCTTACAGGGACTAGCGGGAGTCAATGAGCAGTTCTTC.